This passage covers 14 T cell receptor beta chains from one sample sequenced in a study of prognosis after radiotherapy for stage I lung cancer. Amplicons of TCR beta CDR3 were generated from genomic DNA by two-round multiplex PCR. Primers specific to each TRBV and TRBJ gene drove first-round PCR. TCRdb passed the multiplex PCR reads through MiXCR, listing each CDR3 protein once. This sample has 20,000 to 30,000 distinct CDR3 sequences; about 40% occur once, and the top ten carry roughly 21%. The sequencing here drew on PBMCs, taken before or after stereotactic body radiation therapy (not recorded which). These receptors were taken from a donor over 45 with non-small cell lung cancer.

The table lists this clonotype with many counts. The rearrangement links TRBV18 to TRBJ1-4; possible D gene TRBD1, 5 bases. Trimming took off 3 bases at V and 8 bases at J, with 10 bases between the two ends. The CDR3 runs 13 residues. Germline V gene sequence: CDR1 KGHSH, CDR2 LQKENI. The CDR3 is CASSPGQVEKLFF. DNA for the CDR3: TGTGCCAGCTCACCCGGACAAGTCGAAAAACTGTTTTTT.

This clonotype was seen many times. CDR3 coding DNA: TGTGCCACCAGTGATTTGCCGTCGGGGGAGACCCAGTACTTC. This sequence encodes CATSDLPSGETQYF. The chain links TRBV24-1 to TRBJ2-5; tentatively, D is TRBD2 (5 bases). This CDR3 comprises 14 residues. Per the germline V gene, CDR1 is KGHDR and CDR2 is SFDVKD. The V end was cut by 0 bases, the J end by 5 bases, with 9 bases between.

The sample holds many counts of this clonotype. The gene calls are TRBV10-3 and TRBJ2-6; D call uncertain. CDR1 and CDR2 from the germline V gene are ENHRY and SYGVKD. Deletions cut 7 bases from V and 2 bases from J, with 6 bases between. The CDR3 contains 13 residues. The CDR3 spells CAITDAGANVLTF. The CDR3 nucleotides are TGTGCCATCACCGACGCTGGGGCCAACGTCCTGACTTTC.

The chain combines TRBV6-1 with TRBJ2-5; 13 bases line up with TRBD2. The CDR3 is 18 residues long. CDR1 is MNHNS and CDR2 is SASEGT in the germline V gene. The trim removed 5 bases at V and 12 bases at J, leaving 21 bases unmatched. The CDR3 region is CASSSGRAGTSGMENKYF. CDR3 DNA sequence: TGTGCCAGCAGTTCGGGCCGAGCCGGGACTAGCGGGATGGAGAACAAGTACTTC.

This clonotype was seen many times. The V gene is TRBV14, the J gene TRBJ2-7, with D perhaps matching TRBD2 (6 bases). V was shortened by 0 bases and J by 7 bases, with 10 bases between the two germline ends. There are 13 residues in the CDR3. The germline gives CDR1 SGHDN, CDR2 FVKESK. The CDR3 nucleotides are TGTGCCAGCAGCCAAGATATCCGGGGGGAGCAGTACTTC. Translating gives CASSQDIRGEQYF.

The V call is TRBV9, the J call TRBJ1-5; 7 positions agree with TRBD1. The CDR3 runs to 16 residues. From germline, CDR1 is SGDLS and CDR2 YYNGEE. V shed 4 bases, J shed 0 bases, and the junction held 7 bases outside the gene matches. CDR3 DNA sequence: TGTGCCAGCAGCCTCTCGGGACAGTTTAGCAATCAGCCCCAGCATTTT. Translating it yields CASSLSGQFSNQPQHF.

The chain has TRBV7-2 and TRBJ2-7; 7 bases agree with TRBD2. Germline-derived CDR1 and CDR2 are SGHTA and FQGNSA. V trimming: 1 base; J trimming: 0 bases; junction bases outside the gene matches: 6. The CDR3 loop spans 16 amino acids. The CDR3 DNA reads TGTGCCAGCAGCTTAGGAAGGGAGGGGTACTCCTACGAGCAGTACTTC. It specifies CASSLGREGYSYEQYF.

V is TRBV12-3 or TRBV12-4 and J is TRBJ2-7, with TRBD2 matching over 7 bases. The CDR3 covers 16 residues. Trimming cost V 4 bases and J 3 bases; bases outside gene matches: 12. The DNA of the CDR3 is TGTGCCAGCAGTTCAGAGGGTGGGCTAGCGGTCTACGAGCAGTACTTC. Protein product: CASSSEGGLAVYEQYF.

The chain joins TRBV6-2 or TRBV6-3 to TRBJ2-2; the D gene could be TRBD1 or TRBD2 (5 bases each). Trimming cost V 6 bases and J 4 bases, with 12 bases left between them. The CDR3 loop spans 14 amino acids. Germline values: CDR1 MNHEY, CDR2 SVGEGT. Here the CDR3 reads CASSEGIGTGELFF. As DNA, the CDR3 is TGTGCCAGCAGCGAGGGGATCGGCACCGGGGAGCTGTTTTTT.

The table lists this clonotype with many counts. The CDR3 sequence: CASISAQTPGGRLHEQYF. In DNA, the CDR3 is TGCGCCAGCATTTCAGCCCAGACCCCCGGGGGGAGGTTGCACGAGCAGTACTTC. The rearrangement links TRBV10-2 to TRBJ2-7, with 7 bases that match TRBD2. The CDR3 runs to 18 residues. Germline lookup yields CDR1 WSHSY and CDR2 SAAADI. V lost 7 bases, J lost 5 bases, and 23 bases stayed unmatched.

The rearrangement uses TRBV6-2 or TRBV6-3 and TRBJ2-1; the D gene is possibly TRBD2 (6 bases). The germline CDR1 and CDR2 sequences are MNHEY and SVGEGT. The CDR3 is 14 residues long. The ends were cut back, 6 bases at V and 10 bases at J, with 19 bases in the middle. The CDR3 DNA reads TGTGCCAGCAGCTCACATTTGACTAGAGGAGAGCAGTTCTTC. Encoded protein: CASSSHLTRGEQFF.

The chain employs TRBV6-2 or TRBV6-3 and TRBJ2-7; D ambiguous. The V end lost 5 bases, the J end lost 3 bases, and 20 bases lay between the germline ends. The germline V gene has CDR1 MNHEY and CDR2 SVGEGT. The CDR3 consists of 16 residues. The CDR3 DNA follows: TGTGCCAGCAGTGAGAACTTAGCACGAGGCGGCTACGAGCAGTACTTC. This gives the protein CASSENLARGGYEQYF.

This clonotype appeared many times. V gene TRBV7-9 combines with J gene TRBJ1-6; maybe TRBD1 (5 bases). The germline V and J ends were trimmed by 7 bases and 14 bases, with 18 bases remaining between them. CDR3 length: 13 residues. Germline CDR1 SEHNR, CDR2 FQNEAQ (reference sequence). The CDR3 DNA reads TGTGCCAGCATGGGGACGGGGCCCGGGACCCTCCACTTT. This translates into CASMGTGPGTLHF.

Notes on this clonotype: The junction and the germline gene differ at one end; a read error may be behind it. J is TRBJ1-5 and V is TRBV6-2 or TRBV6-3; D uncertain. The CDR3 has 17 amino acids. Per the germline V gene, CDR1 is MNHEY and CDR2 is SVGEGT. CDR3 sequence (DNA): TGCGCCAGCAGTGACCTGTCAAGGATCTATAGCAATCAGCCCCAGCATTTT. It translates to CASSDLSRIYSNQPQHF.